A single T cell receptor beta chain is shown here with its context. Its antigen is unknown. Germline CDR1 SGHNT, CDR2 YYREEE (reference sequence). The V and J ends lost 1 base and 1 base respectively, with 11 bases between them. The CDR3 length is 15 residues. This sample is part of a study of T cell responses to AZD1222 COVID-19 vaccine. Sequenced by immunoSEQ multiplex PCR; TCRdb stores in-frame clones only, minus some. The sample carries around 79,000 clones, about nine tenths recorded once. Study findings and constraints: At baseline, seropositivity was found in only six or seven AZD1222 recipients. Unmutated variant regions are reportedly targeted by nearly half of spike-specific TCRs.

Specimen: peripheral blood, collected on day 0 of AZD1222 vaccination. This clonotype originated in an adult in good health. The chain joins TRBV5-4 to TRBJ2-5; D is perhaps TRBD1 (5 bases). In DNA, the CDR3 is TGTGCCAGCAGCTTGACAAGACAGATCCAAGAGACCCAGTACTTC. As protein: CASSLTRQIQETQYF.